This T cell receptor (beta chain) was found in a study of beta chain features in type 1 diabetes. Study at large: Sorted cells from all samples, numbering 95 million to 140 million, were examined. Regarding the study as a whole: For Type 1 diabetes patients, all four CD4+ subsets carried TCRB CDR3s that were moderately but significantly shorter.

V lost 4 bases, J lost 3 bases, and 13 bases stayed unmatched. This CDR3 region has 17 residues. Germline lookup yields CDR1 LGHNA and CDR2 YSLEER. Reverse transcribing all isolated RNA meant expressed TCRB transcripts were sequenced. Some clones are missing from TCRdb's copy, which holds only in-frame ones; the method was immunoSEQ multiplex PCR. The sample lists 400,000 or so clones; roughly an eighth were seen once. This clone was recorded a few times. Its matching antigen is unknown. Specimen: naive CD4+ T cells from blood. The V gene is TRBV4-3, the J gene TRBJ2-7; 9 bases fit TRBD1. The TCR was taken from a woman younger than 35 with type 1 diabetes. CDR3: CASSRENVQGAGYEQYF. The CDR3 DNA reads as TGCGCCAGCAGCCGCGAGAACGTACAGGGGGCCGGCTACGAGCAGTACTTC.